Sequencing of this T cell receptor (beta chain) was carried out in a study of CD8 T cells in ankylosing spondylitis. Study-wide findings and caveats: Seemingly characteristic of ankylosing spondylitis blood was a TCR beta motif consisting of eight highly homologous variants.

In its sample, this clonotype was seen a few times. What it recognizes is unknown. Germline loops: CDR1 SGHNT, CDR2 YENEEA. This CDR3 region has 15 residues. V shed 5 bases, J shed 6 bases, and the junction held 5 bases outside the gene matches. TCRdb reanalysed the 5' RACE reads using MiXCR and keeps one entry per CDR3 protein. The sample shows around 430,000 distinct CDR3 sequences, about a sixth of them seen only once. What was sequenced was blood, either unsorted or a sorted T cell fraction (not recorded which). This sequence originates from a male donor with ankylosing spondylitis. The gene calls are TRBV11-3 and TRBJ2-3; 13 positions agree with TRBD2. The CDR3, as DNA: TGTGCCAGCAGCCGCGGACTAGCGGGAGTGGATACGCAGTATTTT. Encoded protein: CASSRGLAGVDTQYF.